One sample yielded the 3 T cell receptor beta chains listed below, sequenced in a study of cytomegalovirus exposure and HLA in healthy donors. Use of 60 Vbeta and 13 Jbeta primers characterized the PCR. Using immunoSEQ multiplex PCR, the repertoire was profiled, and TCRdb retains in-frame clones only, with some absent. The table includes around 92,000 clones, more than 75% detected once. Specimen: PBMCs. The receptors derive from a human donor in good health.

V and J are TRBV9 and TRBJ1-1; the D is unclear. There are 12 residues in the CDR3. Trimming shortened V by 3 bases and J by 3 bases, and 6 bases separated the two germline ends. The V gene's germline CDR1 is SGDLS and CDR2 YYNGEE. In nucleotides, the CDR3 is TGTGCCAGCAGCGCAGAAGACACTGAAGCTTTCTTT. This encodes CASSAEDTEAFF.

The chain links TRBV4-3 to TRBJ1-2; TRBD1 is a possible D gene (5 bases). Trimming left V 0 bases short and J 8 bases short, with 19 bases between. The germline gives CDR1 LGHNA, CDR2 YSLEER. The CDR3 runs to 16 residues. The CDR3 here is CASSQDSSRRDHGYTF. The CDR3 DNA follows: TGCGCCAGCAGCCAAGATTCTTCACGCAGGGATCACGGCTACACCTTC.

The rearrangement links TRBV5-4 to TRBJ2-1; 8 bases are a match to TRBD1. V was clipped by 4 bases and J by 4 bases; unmatched bases: 4. Germline values: CDR1 SGHNT, CDR2 YYREEE (reference sequence). CDR3 length: 14 residues. CDR3 sequence (DNA): TGTGCCAGCAGCCCCCGGACAGGGTACAATGAGCAGTTCTTC. It codes for CASSPRTGYNEQFF.